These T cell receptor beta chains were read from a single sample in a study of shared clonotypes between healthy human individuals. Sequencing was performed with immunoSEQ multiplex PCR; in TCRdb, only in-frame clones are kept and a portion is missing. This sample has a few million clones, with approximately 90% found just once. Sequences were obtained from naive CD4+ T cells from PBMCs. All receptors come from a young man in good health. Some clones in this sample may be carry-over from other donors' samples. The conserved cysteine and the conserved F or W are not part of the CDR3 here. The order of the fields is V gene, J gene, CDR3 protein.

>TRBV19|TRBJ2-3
ASKEGADTQY
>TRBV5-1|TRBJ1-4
ASSQEPGLPSEKLF
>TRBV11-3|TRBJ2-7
ASSLEVGYEQY
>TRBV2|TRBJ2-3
ASSEYKGWRASTDTQY
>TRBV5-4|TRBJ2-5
ASSSGLDSETQY
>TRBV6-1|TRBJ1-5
ASSAGANQPQH
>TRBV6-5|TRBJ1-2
ASSYSNGPRGYT
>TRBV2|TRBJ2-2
ASSEALGRGAGGELF
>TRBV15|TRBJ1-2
ATSRVAGTNYGYT
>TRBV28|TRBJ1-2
ASSLRDRGTYGYT
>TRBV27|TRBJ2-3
AVGSTILGDTQY
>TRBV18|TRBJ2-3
ASSPGGGTPSTDTQY
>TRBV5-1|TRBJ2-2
ASNRGGSNTGELF
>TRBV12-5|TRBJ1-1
ASGLVLFGGRGMNTEAF
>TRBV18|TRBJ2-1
ASSYGQLEFNEQF
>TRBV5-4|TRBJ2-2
ASSSSTGAGELF
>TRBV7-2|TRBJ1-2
ASSRSAGANYGYT
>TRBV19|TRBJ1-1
ASSEIGQGGGEPEAF
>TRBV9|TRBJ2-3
ASSLVYTSGMTDTQY
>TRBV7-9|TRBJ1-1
ASSLVGGGAGTEAF